The rows below give T cell receptor beta chains drawn from one sample of a study of T-cell reconstitution after alpha-beta-depleted transplantation in children. TCRdb re-called the PCR reads through MiXCR, storing one row per CDR3 protein. The sample has fewer than 1 million distinct CDR3 sequences; about 16% are singletons. The specimen comprised PBMCs, mostly from graft donor cells, sampled 360 days after TCRalphabeta/CD19-depleted stem cell transplant. The receptors stem from a male patient between 10 and 17 years old who had a stem cell transplant for acute lymphoblastic leukemia, so the T cells may come from the graft donor. CDR3s include the opening cysteine and the closing phenylalanine or tryptophan. The D gene is left open where the match is weak. Clone size is given for some rows only: seen once, a few or many times, or a class if the clone is expanded.

V gene	J gene	clone size	D gene	CDR3 DNA	CDR3 protein
TRBV7-2	TRBJ2-7	once	TRBD2	TGTGCCAGCAGCTTAGCTCGGCTAGCGGGATTCTACGAGCAGTACTTC	CASSLARLAGFYEQYF
TRBV6-1	TRBJ2-2	.	.	TGTGCCAGCAGTAAGCAGGGACTTAACACCGGGGAGCTGTTTTTT	CASSKQGLNTGELFF
TRBV15	TRBJ1-5	few	.	TGTGCCACCAGCAGCGAAGGGTCTCGGTGGCCCCAGCATTTT	CATSSEGSRWPQHF
TRBV7-9	TRBJ2-7	.	TRBD2	TGTGCCAGCAGCCCCGAGGCTCTAGCGGCCCTCGGGCAGTACTTC	CASSPEALAALGQYF
TRBV3-1	TRBJ2-1	few	.	TGTGCCAGCAAGGAGGAGCCCCACTCAAATGAGCAGTTCTTC	CASKEEPHSNEQFF
TRBV7-3	TRBJ2-1	.	TRBD2	TGTGCCAGCAGCCGCCGGACTAGCGGGACATACAATGAGCAGTTCTTC	CASSRRTSGTYNEQFF
TRBV20-1	TRBJ1-6	.	.	TGCAGTGCACAGAGAGGGAATTCACCCCTCCACTTT	CSAQRGNSPLHF
TRBV13	TRBJ2-7	many	.	TGTGCCAGCAGCTTGGCAGCAAACGAGCAGTACTTC	CASSLAANEQYF
TRBV5-1	TRBJ2-2	.	TRBD2	TGCGCCAGCAGGGAACTAGCGGGTCACACCGGGGAGCTGTTTTTT	CASRELAGHTGELFF
TRBV3-1	TRBJ2-7	.	TRBD2	TGTGCCAGCAGCCACCTCACTAGCGGGCCCCACGAGCAGTACTTC	CASSHLTSGPHEQYF
TRBV27	TRBJ2-1	.	TRBD2	TGTGCCAGCAGTTTACGACTAGCGGAGAAGATCGAGCAGTTCTTC	CASSLRLAEKIEQFF
TRBV12-3/TRBV12-4	TRBJ2-2	.	.	TGTGCCAGCCACCGCCCCGGACAGTTCACCGGGGAGCTGTTTTTT	CASHRPGQFTGELFF
TRBV3-1	TRBJ2-5	.	TRBD2	TGTGCCAGCAGCCATGTAGCGGGAGCAGAGACCCAGTACTTC	CASSHVAGAETQYF
TRBV15	TRBJ1-4	few	.	TGTGCCACCAGCAGAGGGGGCGCGGGTGAAAAACTGTTTTTT	CATSRGGAGEKLFF
TRBV5-1	TRBJ2-3	few	.	TGCGCCAGCAGCTGGGACGGAGCGGGCTCCACAGATACGCAGTATTTT	CASSWDGAGSTDTQYF
TRBV28	TRBJ2-3	few	TRBD2	TGTGCCAGCAGTTTGAATTTCCAGGGAGGGTCGGGACCTCATTTT	CASSLNFQGGSGPHF
TRBV3-1	TRBJ2-7	few	.	TGTGCCAGCAGCCAAGAGGACCTTAGCCCGGCAAAGGTCTCCTACGAGCAGTACTTC	CASSQEDLSPAKVSYEQYF
TRBV5-5	TRBJ2-3	.	.	TGTGCCAGCAGCATCCGGGACCTCTCTCCTAGCACAGATACGCAGTATTTT	CASSIRDLSPSTDTQYF
TRBV7-9	TRBJ2-5	.	.	TGTGCCAGCAGCCCCGAGAGGCTGTTAGCGGAAGAGACCCAGTACTTC	CASSPERLLAEETQYF
TRBV5-1	TRBJ2-7	.	.	TGCGCCAGCAGCTTGGTTGTAGCAGATTACGAGCAGTACTTC	CASSLVVADYEQYF
TRBV2	TRBJ2-7	few	TRBD2	TGTGCCAGCAGTGAACTGGCGGGAGTCTACGAGCAGTACTTC	CASSELAGVYEQYF
TRBV7-4	TRBJ2-7	few	TRBD1	TGTGCCAGCAGCAGGGGACAGGCCTACGAGCAGTACTTC	CASSRGQAYEQYF
TRBV29-1	TRBJ2-3	many	.	TGCAGCGTTGGTAGCCTCTTGGGCACAGATACGCAGTATTTT	CSVGSLLGTDTQYF
TRBV4-2	TRBJ2-5	.	TRBD1	TGTGCCAGCAGCCACCCGGGACAGGGGGACTTCGAGACCCAGTACTTC	CASSHPGQGDFETQYF
TRBV29-1	TRBJ1-1	.	.	TGCAGCGAAAAACAGGGTTCCACTGAAGCTTTCTTT	CSEKQGSTEAFF
TRBV12-3/TRBV12-4	TRBJ1-2	many	.	TGTGCCAGCAGTTTAGCGCGTGGTTCCAACTATGGCTACACCTTC	CASSLARGSNYGYTF
TRBV20-1	TRBJ2-7	.	.	TGCAGTGCCCCTGTCCCGTACGAGCAGTACTTC	CSAPVPYEQYF
TRBV3-1	TRBJ2-7	few	.	TGTGCCAGCAGCCACCTCAACGGAGCCTACGAGCAGTACTTC	CASSHLNGAYEQYF
TRBV27	TRBJ2-7	few	TRBD1	TGTGCCAGCAGTCCCATTGACAGGGGTGCCTACGAGCAGTACTTC	CASSPIDRGAYEQYF
TRBV6-1	TRBJ1-5	.	.	TGTGCCAGCAGTCAGAGGACAGCTCAGCAGCCCCAGCATTTT	CASSQRTAQQPQHF
TRBV7-8	TRBJ2-7	many	TRBD1	TGTGCCAGCAGTCCGGGACAGGGGGCCTCAGCGGGGTACTACGAGCAGTACTTC	CASSPGQGASAGYYEQYF
TRBV2	TRBJ2-7	.	TRBD1	TGTGCCAGCAGTCCCAACAGGGGGGAGTTGCAGTACTTC	CASSPNRGELQYF